The TCR beta chain described here comes from a study of T cell responses to AZD1222 COVID-19 vaccine. Looking at the study overall: Some second doses came at about 4 weeks and others at about 12 weeks; these were pooled.

In germline, CDR1 is MNHEY, CDR2 SVGAGI. This CDR3 contains 14 residues. Trimming at V came to 6 bases and at J to 15 bases, leaving 13 bases not matched to a gene. Assay: immunoSEQ multiplex PCR; the TCRdb copy retains only in-frame clones and omits some. The sample includes some 140,000 clones, more than 90% seen only once; the top ten take just over 3%. A note on this clone: Its antigen remains unidentified.

Study results and limitations: Two AZD1222 doses significantly raised spike-specific TCR breadth and depth over controls. Seropositivity was recorded at baseline in only a handful of AZD1222 recipients.

This receptor was taken from an adult in good health. This chain uses TRBV6-5 with TRBJ1-6; 8 bases agree with TRBD1. Sequences were derived from peripheral blood, sampled on day 0 of AZD1222 vaccination. The CDR3 DNA follows: TGTGCCAGCAGCCGGACAGGGAGAAATGGTTTCCTCCACTTT. It yields the protein CASSRTGRNGFLHF.